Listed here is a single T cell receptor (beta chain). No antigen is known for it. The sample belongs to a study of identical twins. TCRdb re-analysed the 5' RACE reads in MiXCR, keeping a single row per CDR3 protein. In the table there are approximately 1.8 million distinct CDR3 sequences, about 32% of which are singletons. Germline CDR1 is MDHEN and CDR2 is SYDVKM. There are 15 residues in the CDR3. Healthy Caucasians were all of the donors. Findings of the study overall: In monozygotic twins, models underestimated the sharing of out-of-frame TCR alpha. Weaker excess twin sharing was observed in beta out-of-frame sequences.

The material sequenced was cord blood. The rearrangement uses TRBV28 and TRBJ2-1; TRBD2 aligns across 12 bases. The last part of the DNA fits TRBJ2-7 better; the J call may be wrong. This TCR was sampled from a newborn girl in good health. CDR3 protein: CASSSGTSGYAKQYF. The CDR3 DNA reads TGTGCCAGCAGCTCTGGGACTAGCGGGTATGCTAAGCAGTACTTC.